The rows below give T cell receptor beta chains drawn from one sample of a study of T cell clones after liver transplantation. Only in-frame clones appear in the TCRdb table, and some are missing; sequencing was by immunoSEQ multiplex PCR. The sample shows approximately 71,000 clones, 90% to 95% of them seen only once. The sequencing here drew on CD4+ T cells from blood, taken approximately 26 months after liver transplant. These receptor sequences come from a human patient who received a liver transplant. These T cells may partly come from the graft donor. The CDR3 runs from the conserved cysteine through the conserved F or W. A D gene is named only where the DNA matches it firmly. Size is stated for part of the rows, as once, few or many counts, or as a class when the clone is expanded.

>TRBJ2-4|TRBV28|.|.
CASSGPGPTKNIQYF
TGTGCCAGCAGTGGGCCGGGCCCGACCAAAAACATTCAGTACTTC
>TRBJ1-2|TRBV29-1|.|.
CSVEDRGRSNYGYTF
TGCAGCGTTGAAGATCGAGGCAGATCCAACTATGGCTACACCTTC
>TRBJ2-7|TRBV4-1|.|TRBD2
CASSQAGLAGKGNEQYF
TGCGCCAGCAGCCAAGCTGGACTAGCGGGAAAAGGTAACGAGCAGTACTTC
>TRBJ2-3|TRBV5-6|.|.
CASSLAGTDTQYF
TGTGCCAGCAGCTTGGCAGGCACAGATACGCAGTATTTT
>TRBJ1-1|TRBV6-6|few|.
CASSYNGGNTEAFF
TGTGCCAGCAGTTACAACGGGGGGAACACTGAAGCTTTCTTT
>TRBJ1-5|TRBV30|.|TRBD1
CAWSSPAGTVSNQPQHF
TGTGCCTGGAGTTCTCCAGCCGGGACAGTTAGCAATCAGCCCCAGCATTTT
>TRBJ1-1|TRBV6-7|.|TRBD1
CASRPGGAFF
TGTGCCAGCAGGCCAGGGGGAGCTTTCTTT
>TRBJ2-1|TRBV27|few|.
CASSLRPGSNNEQFF
TGTGCCAGCAGTTTAAGGCCAGGGTCTAACAATGAGCAGTTCTTC
>TRBJ1-5|TRBV19|.|TRBD1
CASTTTGTSQPQHF
TGTGCCAGTACCACGACAGGGACTAGTCAGCCCCAGCATTTT
>TRBJ2-1|TRBV5-6|.|.
CASSLAGGLTYNEQFF
TGTGCCAGCAGCTTGGCCGGGGGCCTAACCTACAATGAGCAGTTCTTC
>TRBJ2-7|TRBV27|.|.
CASSLLQGPRYEQYF
TGTGCCAGCAGTTTATTGCAGGGCCCCCGTTACGAGCAGTACTTC
>TRBJ2-2|TRBV5-1|.|TRBD2
CASSSGLAGRNTGELFF
TGCGCCAGCAGTTCAGGACTAGCGGGACGGAACACCGGGGAGCTGTTTTTT
>TRBJ1-1|TRBV5-1|.|TRBD1
CASSLNAGGRTEAFF
TGCGCCAGCAGCTTGAACGCAGGGGGAAGGACTGAAGCTTTCTTT
>TRBJ2-2|TRBV18|few|.
CASSPPTDTGELFF
TGTGCCAGCTCACCACCTACCGACACCGGGGAGCTGTTTTTT
>TRBJ2-7|TRBV7-2|.|.
CASSPQVAATYEQYF
TGTGCCAGCAGCCCCCAGGTAGCGGCAACCTACGAGCAGTACTTC
>TRBJ2-5|TRBV25-1|.|.
CASNYFGTQYF
TGTGCCAGCAACTACTTTGGGACCCAGTACTTC
>TRBJ2-3|TRBV19|.|.
CATTSLSSTDTQYF
TGTGCCACCACTAGCCTATCTAGCACAGATACGCAGTATTTT
>TRBJ1-2|TRBV2|.|.
CASSDRRQGGYGYTF
TGTGCCAGCAGTGACCGCCGCCAGGGAGGCTATGGCTACACCTTC
>TRBJ1-1|TRBV6-5|.|TRBD1
CASSYSGQGLTEAFF
TGTGCCAGCAGTTACTCGGGACAGGGTCTCACTGAAGCTTTCTTT
>TRBJ1-2|TRBV9|.|.
CASSVEGGRYGYTF
TGTGCCAGCAGCGTAGAGGGGGGCCGCTATGGCTACACCTTC
>TRBJ1-5|TRBV27|.|.
CASSHRGGLGNQPQHF
TGTGCCAGCAGCCACCGAGGGGGATTAGGCAATCAGCCCCAGCATTTT
>TRBJ2-2|TRBV5-1|once|TRBD1
CASSSGQANTGELFF
TGCGCCAGCAGCAGCGGACAGGCGAACACCGGGGAGCTGTTTTTT
>TRBJ2-7|TRBV2|.|.
CASSEANLARPSYEQYF
TGTGCCAGCAGTGAAGCGAACCTAGCGCGTCCCTCCTACGAGCAGTACTTC
>TRBJ1-4|TRBV10-3|.|TRBD1
CAIRRDSTNEKLFF
TGTGCCATCAGGAGGGACAGTACCAATGAAAAACTGTTTTTT
>TRBJ2-7|TRBV23-1|.|TRBD1
CASSRFGQGRSSYEQYF
TGCGCCAGCAGTCGCTTCGGACAGGGGCGAAGCTCCTACGAGCAGTACTTC
>TRBJ2-1|TRBV19|.|TRBD2
CASSRRTSGRSYNEQFF
TGTGCCAGTAGCCGAAGGACTAGCGGGAGGTCCTACAATGAGCAGTTCTTC
>TRBJ1-2|TRBV28|.|TRBD1
CASSLTGLVYGYTF
TGTGCCAGCAGTCTGACAGGGCTGGTCTATGGCTACACCTTC
>TRBJ2-3|TRBV18|.|.
CASSPDQVTDTQYF
TGTGCCAGCTCACCAGATCAGGTCACAGATACGCAGTATTTT
>TRBJ2-7|TRBV10-2|.|TRBD1
CASQGQTYEQYF
TGCGCCAGCCAGGGACAGACCTACGAGCAGTACTTC
>TRBJ2-1|TRBV7-3|once|TRBD2
CASGRTSGSDEQFF
TGTGCCAGCGGAAGGACTAGCGGGAGTGATGAGCAGTTCTTC
>TRBJ2-5|TRBV7-9|once|TRBD2
CASSLPPKLAAGETQYF
TGTGCCAGCAGCCTCCCCCCAAAACTAGCGGCAGGGGAGACCCAGTACTTC
>TRBJ2-3|TRBV7-9|.|.
CASSSLGGENTDTQYF
TGTGCCAGCAGCTCACTAGGGGGAGAGAACACAGATACGCAGTATTTT
>TRBJ1-5|TRBV6-5|.|.
CASKRRGDQPQHF
TGTGCCAGCAAAAGGCGCGGGGATCAGCCCCAGCATTTT